Sequencing of this T cell receptor beta chain was carried out in a study of early T cells in non-severe SARS-CoV-2 infection. The germline V gene encodes CDR1 LGHDT and CDR2 YNNKEL (reference sequence). V was clipped by 4 bases and J by 2 bases, with 12 bases between them. This CDR3 is built from 14 residues. From the 5' RACE reads, TCRdb called clonotypes with MiXCR, one entry per CDR3 protein. Here the sample spans more than 60,000 distinct CDR3 sequences, roughly an eighth being singletons. The V gene is TRBV3-1, the J gene TRBJ2-7; D is possibly TRBD1 or TRBD2 (5 bases each). The clonotype was recovered from an adult who was a healthcare worker with PCR-confirmed SARS-CoV-2 infection or an uninfected control (not recorded which). What was sequenced was whole blood. The CDR3 loop is CASSPGAGTYEQYF. In DNA, the CDR3 is TGTGCCAGCAGCCCCGGGGCTGGGACCTACGAGCAGTACTTC.